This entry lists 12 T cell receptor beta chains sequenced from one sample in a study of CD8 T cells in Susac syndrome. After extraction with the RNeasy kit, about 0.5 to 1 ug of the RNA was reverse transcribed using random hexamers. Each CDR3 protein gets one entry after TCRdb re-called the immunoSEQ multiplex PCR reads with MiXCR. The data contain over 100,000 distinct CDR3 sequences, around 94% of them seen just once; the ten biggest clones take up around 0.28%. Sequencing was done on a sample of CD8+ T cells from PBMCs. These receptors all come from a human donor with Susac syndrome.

CDR3 region: CASSVVQGTSADTQYF. The CDR3 bases are TGTGCCAGCAGCGTAGTTCAGGGGACTAGCGCAGATACGCAGTATTTT. The V call is TRBV9, the J call TRBJ2-3; 10 bases match TRBD2. Germline-derived CDR1 and CDR2 are SGDLS and YYNGEE. The CDR3 runs 16 residues. With 0 bases clipped from V and 4 bases from J, the junction kept 5 bases outside the gene matches.

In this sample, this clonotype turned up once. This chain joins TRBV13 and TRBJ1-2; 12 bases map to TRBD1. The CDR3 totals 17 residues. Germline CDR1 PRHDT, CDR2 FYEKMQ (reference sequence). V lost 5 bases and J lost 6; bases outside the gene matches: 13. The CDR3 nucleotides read TGTGCCAGCAGCCCCGGCCCCGGGACAGGGGGCCAGGATGGCTACACCTTC. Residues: CASSPGPGTGGQDGYTF.

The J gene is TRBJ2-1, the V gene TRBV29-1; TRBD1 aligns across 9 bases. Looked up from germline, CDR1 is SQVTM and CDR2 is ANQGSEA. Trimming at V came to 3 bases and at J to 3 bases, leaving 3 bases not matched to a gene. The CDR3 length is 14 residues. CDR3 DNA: TGCAGCGTTGAGGGACAGGGCCTCTACAATGAGCAGTTCTTC. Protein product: CSVEGQGLYNEQFF.

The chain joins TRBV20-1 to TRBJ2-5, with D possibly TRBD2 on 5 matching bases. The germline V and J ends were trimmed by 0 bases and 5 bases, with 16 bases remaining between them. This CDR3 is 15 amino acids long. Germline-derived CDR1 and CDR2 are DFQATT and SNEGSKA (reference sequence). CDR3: CSARDDWDGEETQYF. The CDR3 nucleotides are TGCAGTGCTAGAGATGATTGGGATGGGGAGGAGACCCAGTACTTC.

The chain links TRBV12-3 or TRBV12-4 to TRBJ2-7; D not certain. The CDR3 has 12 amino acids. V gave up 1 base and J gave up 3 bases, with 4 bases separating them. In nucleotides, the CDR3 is TGTGCCAGCAGTTTAGGGTTCTACGAGCAGTACTTC. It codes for CASSLGFYEQYF.

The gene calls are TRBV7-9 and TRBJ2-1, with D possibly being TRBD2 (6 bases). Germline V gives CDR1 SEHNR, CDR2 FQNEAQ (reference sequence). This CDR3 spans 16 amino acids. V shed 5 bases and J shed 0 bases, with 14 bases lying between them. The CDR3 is CASSPASVSSYNEQFF. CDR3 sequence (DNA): TGTGCCAGCAGCCCGGCTAGCGTGAGCTCCTACAATGAGCAGTTCTTC.

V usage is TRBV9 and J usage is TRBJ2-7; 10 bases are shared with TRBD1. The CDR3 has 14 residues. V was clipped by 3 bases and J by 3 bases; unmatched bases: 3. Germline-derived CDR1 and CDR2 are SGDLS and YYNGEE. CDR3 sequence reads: CASSDRDRGYEQYF. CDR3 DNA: TGTGCCAGCAGCGACCGGGACAGGGGCTACGAGCAGTACTTC.

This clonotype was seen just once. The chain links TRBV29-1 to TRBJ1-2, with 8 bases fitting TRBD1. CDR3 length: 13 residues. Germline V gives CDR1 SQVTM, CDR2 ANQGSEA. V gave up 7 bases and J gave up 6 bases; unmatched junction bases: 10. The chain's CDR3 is CSAVQGARDGYTF. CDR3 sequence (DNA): TGCAGCGCGGTCCAGGGGGCGCGAGATGGCTACACCTTC.

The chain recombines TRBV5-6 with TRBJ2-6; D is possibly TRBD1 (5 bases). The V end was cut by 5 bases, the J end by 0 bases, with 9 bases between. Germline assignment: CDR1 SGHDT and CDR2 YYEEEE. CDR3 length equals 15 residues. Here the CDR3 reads CASRWTTSGANVLTF. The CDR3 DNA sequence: TGTGCCAGCAGGTGGACAACCTCTGGGGCCAACGTCCTGACTTTC. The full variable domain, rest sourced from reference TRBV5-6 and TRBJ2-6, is DAGVTQSPTHLIKTRGQQVTLRCSPKSGHDTVSWYQQALGQGPQFIFQYYEEEERQRGNFPDRFSGHQFPNYSSELNVNALLLGDSALYLCASRWTTSGANVLTFGAGSRLTVL.

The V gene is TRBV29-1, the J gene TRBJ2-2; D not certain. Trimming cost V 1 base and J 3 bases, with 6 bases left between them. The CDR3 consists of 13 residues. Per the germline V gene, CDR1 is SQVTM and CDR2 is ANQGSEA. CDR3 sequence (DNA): TGCAGCGTTGAAGCTCGGGACACCGGGGAGCTGTTTTTT. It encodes CSVEARDTGELFF.

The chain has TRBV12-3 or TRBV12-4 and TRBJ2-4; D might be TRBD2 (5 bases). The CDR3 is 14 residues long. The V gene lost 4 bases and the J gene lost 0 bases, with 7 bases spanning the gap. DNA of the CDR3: TGTGCCAGCAGTTGGACTTTAGCCAAAAACATTCAGTACTTC. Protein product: CASSWTLAKNIQYF.

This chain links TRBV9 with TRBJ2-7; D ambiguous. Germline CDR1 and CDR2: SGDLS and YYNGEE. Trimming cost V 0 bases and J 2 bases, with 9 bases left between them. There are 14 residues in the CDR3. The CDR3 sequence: CASSVGGRAYEQYF. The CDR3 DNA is TGTGCCAGCAGCGTAGGGGGTAGAGCCTACGAGCAGTACTTC.